The T cell receptor (beta chain) under discussion was sequenced for a study of blood T cell repertoires in COVID-19. Germline V CDR1 and CDR2: LNHDA, SQIVND (reference sequence). Trimming stripped 3 bases from V and 6 bases from J, with 12 bases between. The CDR3 extends over 14 amino acids. TCRdb's table, derived via immunoSEQ multiplex PCR, lists solely in-frame clones and lacks some. The sample includes some 130,000 clones, almost 85% seen only once; the top ten take around 12%. The receptor was derived from a young woman who had recovered from COVID-19. Sample: peripheral blood. The chain uses TRBV19 and TRBJ2-1; possible D gene TRBD2, 6 bases. The CDR3 region is CASSISGTSNEQFF. For the CDR3, the DNA is TGTGCCAGTAGTATTTCCGGGACTTCCAATGAGCAGTTCTTC.